This TCR beta chain is from a study of a mutant IDH1 vaccine in newly diagnosed glioma. At the level of the study: Eight vaccine injections were given to patients in weeks 1, 3, 5, 7, 11, 15, 19 and 23. Patients arrived already treated with radiotherapy, temozolomide, or both, most having had both.

Remarks on this clone: Its target is not known.

CDR3 length: 14 residues. The V gene's germline CDR1 is SGHAT and CDR2 FQNNGV. The V and J ends lost 3 bases and 2 bases respectively, with 10 bases between them. The method was immunoSEQ multiplex PCR; TCRdb's version includes in-frame clones alone and lacks a portion of them. The sample comprises over 55,000 clones, about 81% of which are singletons, and approximately 7.6% rests with the top ten. Time point denoted: week 23, last vaccination. Doses comprised 300 ug of mutant IDH1 20-mer peptide each, plus topical imiquimod. There were new WHO grade 3 or 4 astrocytomas in the donors, and these were IDH1-mutant and ATRX-lost.

This specimen was PBMCs, taken from a glioma patient whose treatment included an IDH1 peptide vaccine. This TCR was recovered from a woman between 35 and 50 years old with glioma. Some clones in this sample may be carry-over from other donors' samples. The chain uses TRBV11-2 and TRBJ1-2, with D possibly being TRBD1 (5 bases). The CDR3 coding sequence is TGTGCCAGCAGCTTTGGGGGGGTGAACTATGGCTACACCTTC. Amino acids: CASSFGGVNYGYTF.